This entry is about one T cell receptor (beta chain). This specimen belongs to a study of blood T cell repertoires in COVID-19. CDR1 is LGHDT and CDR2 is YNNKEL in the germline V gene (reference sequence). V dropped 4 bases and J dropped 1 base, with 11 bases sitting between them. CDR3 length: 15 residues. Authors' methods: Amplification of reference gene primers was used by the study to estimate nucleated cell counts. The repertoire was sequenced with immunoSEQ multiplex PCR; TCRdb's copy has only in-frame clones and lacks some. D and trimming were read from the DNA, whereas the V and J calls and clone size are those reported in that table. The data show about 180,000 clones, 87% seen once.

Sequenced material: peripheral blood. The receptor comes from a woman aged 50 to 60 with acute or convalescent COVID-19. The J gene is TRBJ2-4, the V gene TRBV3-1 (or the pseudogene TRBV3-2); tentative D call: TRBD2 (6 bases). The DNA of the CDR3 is TGTGCCAGCAGCCCGGGAGCTTGGGCCAAAAACATTCAGTACTTC. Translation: CASSPGAWAKNIQYF.